These T cell receptor beta chains were read from a single sample in a study of cytomegalovirus exposure and HLA in healthy donors. The repertoire was sequenced with immunoSEQ multiplex PCR; TCRdb's copy has only in-frame clones and lacks some. Of roughly 70,000 clones listed, around four fifths are singletons. Sequenced: PBMCs. The receptors were gathered from a man aged 30-40 years in good health and CMV-seronegative. CDR3s include the opening cysteine and the closing phenylalanine or tryptophan. The D gene is left open where the match is weak. Clone sizes are given selectively: once, few, many, or a class where the clone is expanded.

J gene | clone size | V gene | CDR3 length | D gene | CDR3 DNA | CDR3 protein
TRBJ2-5 | . | TRBV19 | 15 | . | TGTGCCAGTAGTACCCGGACTATCCGAAGAGAGACCCAGTACTTC | CASSTRTIRRETQYF
TRBJ1-2 | once | TRBV6-5 | 14 | TRBD1 | TGTGCCAGCACTACACAGACAGGGGATAGTGGCTACACCTTC | CASTTQTGDSGYTF
TRBJ1-1 | . | TRBV5-1 | 16 | TRBD1 | TGCGCCAGCAGCCTGGGACAGGGGCTTCGCGGCACTGAAGCTTTCTTT | CASSLGQGLRGTEAFF
TRBJ2-5 | . | TRBV30 | 14 | TRBD1 | TGTGCCTTGCGACCGGGACAGTTAAAAGAGACCCAGTACTTC | CALRPGQLKETQYF
TRBJ1-5 | . | TRBV6-4 | 15 | . | TGTGCCAGCAGTGAACAGGGAGGGAGCAATCAGCCCCAGCATTTT | CASSEQGGSNQPQHF
TRBJ1-1 | once | TRBV30 | 18 | . | TGTGCCTGGAGTATCTATACTCTGGGGGGGCTCCGAAACACTGAAGCTTTCTTT | CAWSIYTLGGLRNTEAFF
TRBJ2-6 | . | TRBV28 | 15 | . | TGTGCCAGCAGTCCCCAGGGCTCCGGGGCCAACGTCCTGACTTTC | CASSPQGSGANVLTF
TRBJ1-2 | . | TRBV2 | 17 | TRBD1 | TGTGCCAGCAGTGAAAGATTGAGGGGACAGGGAAACTATGGCTACACCTTC | CASSERLRGQGNYGYTF
TRBJ2-1 | once | TRBV11-3 | 13 | TRBD1 | TGTGCCAGCAAGGACAGGGGGTTTTACGAGCAGTTCTTC | CASKDRGFYEQFF
TRBJ2-3 | . | TRBV5-1 | 15 | . | TGCGCCAGCAGCTTGTCGCCAGGGCAAGCAGATACGCAGTATTTT | CASSLSPGQADTQYF
TRBJ2-7 | many | TRBV7-9 | 12 | . | TGTGCCAGCAGCCCCGGACTTAACGAGCAGTACTTC | CASSPGLNEQYF
TRBJ2-3 | . | TRBV19 | 14 | . | TGTGCCAGTAGGCCTCGGGGGGCCGCAGATACGCAGTATTTT | CASRPRGAADTQYF
TRBJ2-1 | . | TRBV6-5 | 13 | . | TGTGCCAGCAGTTACTCGTTCTCCAATGAGCAGTTCTTC | CASSYSFSNEQFF
TRBJ2-5 | . | TRBV5-1 | 15 | . | TGCGCCAGCAGCTTGATGCAGGGAGGAGTGGAGACCCAGTACTTC | CASSLMQGGVETQYF
TRBJ1-4 | . | TRBV18 | 15 | TRBD1 | TGTGCCAGCTCACCGCGGGACAGGGCAAATGAAAAACTGTTTTTT | CASSPRDRANEKLFF
TRBJ2-2 | . | TRBV29-1 | 12 | TRBD1 | TGCAGCGGGACAGGGGGCACCGGGGAGCTGTTTTTT | CSGTGGTGELFF
TRBJ1-2 | . | TRBV5-6 | 16 | . | TGTGCCAGCAGCCAGGAAGGGCTGGGGGCCAGCTATGGCTACACCTTC | CASSQEGLGASYGYTF
TRBJ2-3 | once | TRBV4-3 | 15 | . | TGCGCCAGCAGAAGCGAGGGGGGGGCAAGAGATACGCAGTATTTT | CASRSEGGARDTQYF
TRBJ2-3 | . | TRBV5-1 | 13 | . | TGCGCCAGCAGCCCCGGGACATCAGATACGCAGTATTTT | CASSPGTSDTQYF
TRBJ2-1 | . | TRBV21-1 | 14 | . | . | CASSKWASGNEQFF
TRBJ2-3 | . | TRBV7-3 | 15 | . | TGTGCCAGCAGCTTGCGCCCCGTTAGCGCAGATACGCAGTATTTT | CASSLRPVSADTQYF
TRBJ2-2 | once | TRBV4-3 | 15 | . | TGCGCCAGCAGCCAATCAGCGGGTGGGGTGGGGGAGCTGTTTTTT | CASSQSAGGVGELFF
TRBJ2-1 | . | TRBV29-1 | 14 | . | TGCAGCGTTGACCCCATGGGGGCCGGCAATGAGCAGTTCTTC | CSVDPMGAGNEQFF
TRBJ1-5 | . | TRBV4-1 | 12 | . | TGCGCCAGCAGCCAAGGCGGTCAGCCCCAGCATTTT | CASSQGGQPQHF
TRBJ1-6 | . | TRBV27 | 15 | . | TGTGCCAGCAGTCTCCCGCGGGGAATGGGTTCACCCCTCCACTTT | CASSLPRGMGSPLHF
TRBJ1-6 | . | TRBV27 | 17 | . | TGTGCCAGCAGTTTCTCTGCCAGAAACTCCTATAATTCACCCCTCCACTTT | CASSFSARNSYNSPLHF
TRBJ2-5 | . | TRBV5-6 | 17 | TRBD2 | TGTGCCAGCAGCTACGCGCCGGGCACTAGCGGCCAAGAGACCCAGTACTTC | CASSYAPGTSGQETQYF
TRBJ2-2 | . | TRBV4-1 | 14 | . | TGCGCCAGCAGCCAAGAAAATACAAACGGGGAGCTGTTTTTT | CASSQENTNGELFF
TRBJ1-2 | . | TRBV4-3 | 16 | TRBD1 | TGCGCCAGCAGCCAGGAGGACAGGGCCGTCGCCTATGGCTACACCTTC | CASSQEDRAVAYGYTF
TRBJ1-2 | . | TRBV6-5 | 13 | . | TGTGCCAGCAGTCCACAGGATAACTATGGCTACACCTTC | CASSPQDNYGYTF
TRBJ2-1 | . | TRBV5-4 | 16 | TRBD2 | TGTGCCAGCAGCCCTCCTCCTAGCGGTTACTACAATGAGCAGTTCTTC | CASSPPPSGYYNEQFF
TRBJ2-1 | . | TRBV4-3 | 15 | . | TGCGCCAGCAGCCACACTCAGGGGAGAAACAATGAGCAGTTCTTC | CASSHTQGRNNEQFF
TRBJ2-7 | once | TRBV4-2 | 16 | TRBD2 | TGTGCCAGCAGCCAAGAGGGGACTAGCGGATCCTACGAGCAGTACTTC | CASSQEGTSGSYEQYF
TRBJ1-2 | once | TRBV5-3 | 16 | . | TGTGCCAGAAGCTTGGAAGACAGTCAACGATCCTATGGCTACACCTTC | CARSLEDSQRSYGYTF
TRBJ2-3 | . | TRBV28 | 15 | . | TGTGCCAGCAGCGGACAACGCACAGGGAGTGATACGCAGTATTTT | CASSGQRTGSDTQYF
TRBJ1-4 | . | TRBV6-5 | 14 | . | TGTGCCAGCAGCGTGGGGCAGAAGGTGGAAAAACTGTTTTTT | CASSVGQKVEKLFF
TRBJ1-2 | . | TRBV7-8 | 13 | . | TGTGCCAGCAGCTTGGGCAGGGAGGGTGGCTACACCTTC | CASSLGREGGYTF
TRBJ2-3 | . | TRBV5-1 | 15 | . | TGCGCCAGCAGTTCCTCGGACTCTAGCACAGATACGCAGTATTTT | CASSSSDSSTDTQYF
TRBJ2-2 | . | TRBV10-3 | 13 | . | TGTGCCATCACAGGCAGCCCCACCGGGGAGCTGTTTTTT | CAITGSPTGELFF
TRBJ1-3 | . | TRBV2 | 13 | . | TGTGCCAGCAGATCGGGAGATGGAAACACCATATATTTT | CASRSGDGNTIYF
TRBJ2-7 | . | TRBV11-2 | 17 | TRBD1 | TGTGCCAGCAGGAAACCAGGGGGCAGGAGAGGAGCCTACGAGCAGTACTTC | CASRKPGGRRGAYEQYF
TRBJ1-3 | . | TRBV18 | 16 | . | TGTGCCAGCTCACCCGCGACAGTCTTCTCTGGAAACACCATATATTTT | CASSPATVFSGNTIYF
TRBJ2-6 | . | TRBV4-1 | 18 | . | TGCGCCAGCAGCCACCGCCTACAGGGTTTTAGCTGGGCCAACGTCCTGACTTTC | CASSHRLQGFSWANVLTF
TRBJ1-2 | . | TRBV18 | 15 | . | TGTGCCAGCTCACCAGACGAACAGGGAACCTATGGCTACACCTTC | CASSPDEQGTYGYTF
TRBJ2-3 | . | TRBV5-4 | 13 | TRBD2 | TGTGCCAGCAGCTTGCCTAGCGGGGATACGCAGTATTTT | CASSLPSGDTQYF